The rows below give T cell receptor beta chains drawn from one sample of a study of blood T cell repertoires in COVID-19. Using immunoSEQ multiplex PCR, the repertoire was profiled, and TCRdb retains in-frame clones only, with some absent. The sample comprises some 190,000 clones, around 76% of which are singletons, and roughly 8.8% rests with the top ten. Material for sequencing was peripheral blood. The receptor set was obtained from a woman aged 45-60 years with active or convalescent COVID-19. The CDR3 runs from the conserved cysteine through the conserved F or W. A D gene is named only where the DNA matches it firmly. A row's size may be missing; if present it is once, few, many or a size class.

abundance: NA; j_gene: TRBJ1-2; v_gene: TRBV29-1; d_gene: NA; CDR3aa: CSVEWPGDNSYTF; CDR3nt: TGCAGCGTTGAATGGCCAGGGGATAATAGCTACACCTTC
abundance: NA; j_gene: TRBJ2-3; v_gene: TRBV4-3; d_gene: NA; CDR3aa: CASSQDAGTDTQYF; CDR3nt: TGCGCCAGCAGCCAAGATGCGGGAACAGATACGCAGTATTTT
abundance: NA; j_gene: TRBJ1-6; v_gene: TRBV4-2; d_gene: NA; CDR3aa: CASSQGGQGYLDSPLHF; CDR3nt: TGTGCCAGCAGCCAAGGTGGGCAGGGTTATTTGGATTCACCCCTCCACTTT
abundance: NA; j_gene: TRBJ2-1; v_gene: TRBV29-1; d_gene: NA; CDR3aa: CSVGSGYNEQFF; CDR3nt: TGCAGCGTTGGTTCGGGGTACAATGAGCAGTTCTTC
abundance: many; j_gene: TRBJ1-5; v_gene: TRBV28; d_gene: NA; CDR3aa: CASSRAGGVQPQHF; CDR3nt: TGTGCCAGCAGTCGAGCGGGAGGGGTCCAGCCCCAGCATTTT
abundance: NA; j_gene: TRBJ2-5; v_gene: TRBV19; d_gene: NA; CDR3aa: CASSPTRAQETQYF; CDR3nt: TGTGCCAGTAGTCCGACTAGGGCGCAAGAGACCCAGTACTTC
abundance: NA; j_gene: TRBJ1-1; v_gene: TRBV19; d_gene: NA; CDR3aa: CASSIRRDWNTEAFF; CDR3nt: TGTGCCAGTAGTATAAGGCGGGATTGGAACACTGAAGCTTTCTTT
abundance: NA; j_gene: TRBJ2-5; v_gene: TRBV4-2; d_gene: TRBD1; CDR3aa: CASSGDSYETQYF; CDR3nt: TGTGCCAGCAGCGGGGACAGTTACGAGACCCAGTACTTC
abundance: NA; j_gene: TRBJ2-1; v_gene: TRBV6-7; d_gene: NA; CDR3aa: CASRVFNEQFF; CDR3nt: TGTGCCAGCCGCGTTTTCAATGAGCAGTTCTTC
abundance: NA; j_gene: TRBJ1-3; v_gene: TRBV7-2; d_gene: NA; CDR3aa: CASSLVGASGNTIYF; CDR3nt: TGTGCCAGCAGCTTAGTAGGGGCGTCAGGAAACACCATATATTTT
abundance: NA; j_gene: TRBJ1-5; v_gene: TRBV19; d_gene: TRBD1; CDR3aa: CASMATGGGSQPQHF; CDR3nt: TGTGCCAGTATGGCGACAGGGGGTGGTAGTCAGCCCCAGCATTTT
abundance: NA; j_gene: TRBJ2-7; v_gene: TRBV19; d_gene: TRBD2; CDR3aa: CASSVGAGGLTYEQYF; CDR3nt: TGTGCCAGTAGTGTTGGGGCCGGGGGGTTGACCTACGAGCAGTACTTC
abundance: once; j_gene: TRBJ1-6; v_gene: TRBV4-3; d_gene: NA; CDR3aa: CASSQVRGSPYNSPLHF; CDR3nt: TGCGCCAGCAGCCAAGTCCGCGGGTCACCCTATAATTCACCCCTCCACTTT
abundance: NA; j_gene: TRBJ2-7; v_gene: TRBV5-5; d_gene: NA; CDR3aa: CASSPTVRDSRSEQYF; CDR3nt: TGTGCCAGCAGCCCGACGGTGAGGGACTCCCGTAGTGAGCAGTACTTC
abundance: few; j_gene: TRBJ2-5; v_gene: TRBV30; d_gene: TRBD2; CDR3aa: CAWSPSGVGETQYF; CDR3nt: TGTGCCTGGAGCCCGAGCGGGGTAGGAGAGACCCAGTACTTC
abundance: NA; j_gene: TRBJ1-1; v_gene: TRBV7-8; d_gene: TRBD1; CDR3aa: CASSPWTGENTEAFF; CDR3nt: TGTGCCAGCAGCCCGTGGACAGGGGAGAACACTGAAGCTTTCTTT
abundance: NA; j_gene: TRBJ1-2; v_gene: TRBV5-1; d_gene: NA; CDR3aa: CASSLGERSGYTF; CDR3nt: TGCGCCAGCAGCTTGGGGGAGAGGAGTGGCTACACCTTC
abundance: NA; j_gene: TRBJ2-2; v_gene: TRBV9; d_gene: NA; CDR3aa: CASSTRQINTGELFF; CDR3nt: TGTGCCAGCAGCACCCGACAGATTAACACCGGGGAGCTGTTTTTT
abundance: NA; j_gene: TRBJ1-1; v_gene: TRBV5-1; d_gene: NA; CDR3aa: CASSLGGRGNTEAFF; CDR3nt: TGCGCCAGCAGCTTGGGGGGCAGGGGGAACACTGAAGCTTTCTTT
abundance: NA; j_gene: TRBJ2-3; v_gene: TRBV21-1; d_gene: NA; CDR3aa: CASSQRRTGGPDFTDTQYF; CDR3nt: TGTGCCAGCAGCCAAAGACGAACGGGGGGGCCTGATTTTACAGATACGCAGTATTTT
abundance: NA; j_gene: TRBJ1-5; v_gene: TRBV14; d_gene: TRBD1; CDR3aa: CASSQGREWDRVVSNQPQHF; CDR3nt: TGTGCCAGCAGCCAAGGACGTGAGTGGGACAGGGTGGTTAGCAATCAGCCCCAGCATTTT
abundance: few; j_gene: TRBJ1-6; v_gene: TRBV23-1; d_gene: NA; CDR3aa: CASSSQIDLVQGTGSPLHF; CDR3nt: TGCGCCAGCAGCAGTCAAATTGATCTGGTCCAGGGGACGGGGTCACCCCTCCACTTT
abundance: NA; j_gene: TRBJ2-1; v_gene: TRBV5-1; d_gene: TRBD1; CDR3aa: CASSQGTGGPNEQFF; CDR3nt: TGCGCCAGCAGCCAAGGGACAGGGGGCCCAAATGAGCAGTTCTTC
abundance: few; j_gene: TRBJ1-1; v_gene: TRBV9; d_gene: NA; CDR3aa: CASSLSGTRDTEAFF; CDR3nt: TGTGCCAGCAGCCTGTCCGGGACACGGGACACTGAAGCTTTCTTT
abundance: NA; j_gene: TRBJ2-7; v_gene: TRBV4-2; d_gene: TRBD2; CDR3aa: CASSRTAGTSGDEQYF; CDR3nt: TGTGCCAGCAGCCGGACGGCCGGGACTAGCGGTGACGAGCAGTACTTC
abundance: once; j_gene: TRBJ1-2; v_gene: TRBV28; d_gene: NA; CDR3aa: CASSLWGESGYTF; CDR3nt: TGTGCCAGCAGTTTGTGGGGAGAGAGTGGCTACACCTTC
abundance: NA; j_gene: TRBJ2-1; v_gene: TRBV11-3; d_gene: NA; CDR3aa: CASSPGGGSGEQFF; CDR3nt: TGTGCCAGCAGCCCCGGGGGCGGGAGTGGGGAGCAGTTCTTC
abundance: NA; j_gene: TRBJ2-1; v_gene: TRBV7-2; d_gene: TRBD2; CDR3aa: CASSFRDSGGVAYNEQFF; CDR3nt: TGTGCCAGCAGCTTCCGAGATAGCGGGGGGGTGGCCTACAATGAGCAGTTCTTC
abundance: NA; j_gene: TRBJ2-7; v_gene: TRBV7-9; d_gene: NA; CDR3aa: CASSPPHTYEQYF; CDR3nt: TGTGCCAGCAGCCCCCCCCACACCTACGAGCAGTACTTC
abundance: NA; j_gene: TRBJ1-1; v_gene: TRBV9; d_gene: TRBD1; CDR3aa: CASSVVGGGSTGTEAFF; CDR3nt: TGTGCCAGCAGCGTAGTTGGAGGGGGCTCAACAGGCACTGAAGCTTTCTTT
abundance: NA; j_gene: TRBJ2-3; v_gene: TRBV7-7; d_gene: TRBD2; CDR3aa: CASSRGLAGGLADTQYF; CDR3nt: TGTGCCAGCAGCCGTGGACTAGCGGGAGGGTTGGCAGATACGCAGTATTTT
abundance: NA; j_gene: TRBJ2-1; v_gene: TRBV11-2; d_gene: NA; CDR3aa: CASSLGSAGHSYNEQFF; CDR3nt: TGTGCCAGCAGCTTAGGGAGTGCAGGACACTCCTACAATGAGCAGTTCTTC
abundance: NA; j_gene: TRBJ1-2; v_gene: TRBV28; d_gene: NA; CDR3aa: CASSLFQGFNYGYTF; CDR3nt: TGTGCCAGCAGTTTATTTCAGGGATTTAACTATGGCTACACCTTC
abundance: NA; j_gene: TRBJ2-7; v_gene: TRBV12-5; d_gene: TRBD1; CDR3aa: CASGFTKGQGEKGQYF; CDR3nt: TGTGCTAGTGGTTTTACGAAGGGACAGGGTGAAAAGGGGCAGTACTTC
abundance: NA; j_gene: TRBJ2-1; v_gene: TRBV28; d_gene: NA; CDR3aa: CASSLSGKVNNEQFF; CDR3nt: TGTGCCAGCAGTTTATCCGGGAAGGTAAACAATGAGCAGTTCTTC
abundance: NA; j_gene: TRBJ2-7; v_gene: TRBV12-3/TRBV12-4; d_gene: NA; CDR3aa: CASSFRGEGEQYF; CDR3nt: TGTGCCAGCAGTTTCAGGGGCGAGGGGGAGCAGTACTTC
abundance: NA; j_gene: TRBJ1-5; v_gene: TRBV18; d_gene: TRBD1; CDR3aa: CASSPSGQASHQPQHF; CDR3nt: TGTGCCAGCTCACCTTCCGGACAGGCCTCGCATCAGCCCCAGCATTTT
abundance: NA; j_gene: TRBJ1-4; v_gene: TRBV18; d_gene: NA; CDR3aa: CATHRDLATNEKLFF; CDR3nt: TGTGCCACCCACCGGGACTTAGCAACTAATGAAAAACTGTTTTTT
abundance: NA; j_gene: TRBJ2-7; v_gene: TRBV6-2/TRBV6-3; d_gene: NA; CDR3aa: CASSSPVNRVSYEQYF; CDR3nt: TGTGCCAGCAGCTCTCCCGTCAACCGGGTCTCCTACGAGCAGTACTTC
abundance: NA; j_gene: TRBJ2-7; v_gene: TRBV3-1/TRBV3-2; d_gene: NA; CDR3aa: CASSHYYEQYF; CDR3nt: TGTGCCAGCAGCCACTACTACGAGCAGTACTTC
abundance: few; j_gene: TRBJ1-6; v_gene: TRBV2; d_gene: NA; CDR3aa: CASSEAGPLHF; CDR3nt: TGTGCCAGCAGTGAGGCCGGGCCCCTCCACTTT
abundance: NA; j_gene: TRBJ1-1; v_gene: TRBV20-1; d_gene: NA; CDR3aa: CSARHRSEAFF; CDR3nt: TGCAGTGCCCGACACCGTTCCGAAGCTTTCTTT
abundance: NA; j_gene: TRBJ2-7; v_gene: TRBV19; d_gene: NA; CDR3aa: CASSIGLGDYEQYF; CDR3nt: TGTGCCAGTAGTATAGGGTTAGGGGACTACGAGCAGTACTTC